This TCR beta chain was recorded in a study of blood T cell repertoires in COVID-19. Study as a whole: COVID-19 samples, acute and convalescent, were from the United States, Italy and Spain. PBMCs, B-cell-depleted T cells, or T cells provided the cDNA or gDNA that made up the material.

Trimming stripped 5 bases from V and 5 bases from J, with 19 bases between. The CDR3 is 16 amino acids. The germline CDR1 and CDR2 sequences are MNHEY and SMNVEV (reference sequence). Original data processing: From reference gene primer amplification, estimates of nucleated cell counts were derived. Using immunoSEQ multiplex PCR, the repertoire was profiled, and TCRdb retains in-frame clones only, with some absent. Clone size and the V and J calls come from that table; the DNA yielded D and trimming. The sample contains more than 150,000 clones, around 86% of which appear only once. The receptor's source is a woman aged 40 to 50 with acute or convalescent COVID-19. Sequenced input: peripheral blood. The chain has TRBV27 and TRBJ2-1, with D perhaps TRBD2 (5 bases). CDR3 protein: CASSPSVGERHNEQFF. The DNA of the CDR3 is TGTGCCAGCAGTCCATCCGTCGGGGAACGCCACAATGAGCAGTTCTTC.